This entry is about one T cell receptor beta chain. What this receptor recognizes is not known. Within one base of it there is no much larger clone, and no base qualities were kept. In the paper's terms, the treatment or condition label means: in vitro stimulation with specific CMV peptide epitopes to enrich CMV-specific T cells. The data were taken from a study of T cell repertoires in cytomegalovirus infection (dated 2019 in TCRdb). Study-wide context: Recently identified HLA-C-restricted CMV epitopes, whose presentation resists viral immunomodulation, were targeted by peptide stimulations together with well-studied HLA-B-restricted epitopes. Donor HLA type was relevant to the analysis, because carriage of CMV infection together with the matching HLA type was indicated by public TCR beta signatures.

Sequencing was performed on an Illumina HiSeq 1500. The public reads were quality trimmed at Q25 with fastp and then assembled into clones with MiXCR by TCRdb, keeping productive beta chains. A single entry per CDR3 protein holds the most common genes and DNA from its merged rows. Within this sample are some 920,000 distinct CDR3 sequences, with 25% to 40% of them counted one time only. The biggest ten clones account for 13% of the sample. According to the germline V gene, CDR1 reads MNHNS and CDR2 reads SASEGT. After removal of 5 bases from V and 5 bases from J, the junction retains 7 bases not matched to a gene. Inclusive of the bounding cysteine and valine, the CDR3 is 14 residues long. Only the CDR3 region is kept as DNA, spanning 42 bases read in frame from base 1. Study-wide findings and limitations: The ex vivo response was dominated by HLA-C-restricted CMV-specific TCR beta clonotypes, which also provided the single most frequent clonotype in two of eight donors. In both this cohort and an independent cohort of several hundred donors, the cumulative frequency of public TCR beta family members distinguished carriers of CMV infection plus the relevant HLA type.

Recombination connected TRBV6-1 to TRBJ2-7; 9 junctional bases match TRBD1. Sequenced material: cultured CD8+ T cells from PBMCs, taken from culture after CMV antigen stimulation. The source is a human donor in good health (CMV status not recorded). Some clones in this sample may be carry-over from other donors' samples. CDR3 reads: CASSPGTGKNEQYV. The nucleotides are TGTGCCAGCAGTCCCGGGACAGGGAAGAACGAGCAGTACGTC.